Listed below are T cell receptor beta chains from one sample, sequenced in a study of shared clonotypes between healthy human individuals. Only in-frame clones appear in the TCRdb table, and some are missing; sequencing was by immunoSEQ multiplex PCR. The sample records roughly 760,000 clones, under 80% being singletons. Sequencing was done on a sample of memory CD4+ T cells sorted from blood. These receptor sequences come from a woman between 25 and 40 years old in good health. Each CDR3 is given with its conserved first and last residue. Each record gives: V gene, J gene, CDR3 protein.

>TRBV25-1|TRBJ1-1
CASSFTGQGATEAFF
>TRBV11-2|TRBJ1-3
CASSSGRNSGNTIYF
>TRBV15|TRBJ1-4
CATSREKRQGGEKLFF
>TRBV7-2|TRBJ1-5
CASSFQGGNQPQHF
>TRBV5-6|TRBJ1-1
CASSDQQGNTEAFF
>TRBV16|TRBJ1-1
CASSPRRSPEAFF
>TRBV2|TRBJ1-5
CASGPGQGNIFGQPQHF
>TRBV7-9|TRBJ1-2
CASSSPQDRGRVFYGYTF
>TRBV6-6|TRBJ1-5
CASSYSTGTNQPQHF
>TRBV10-3|TRBJ2-1
CAISERERNEQFF
>TRBV6-1|TRBJ2-1
CASSNVNEQFF
>TRBV19|TRBJ1-1
CASRTQGASSSEAFF
>TRBV10-2|TRBJ2-7
CASSIKQGTYEQYF